Detailed here is one T cell receptor beta chain. This entry comes from a study of blood T cell repertoires in COVID-19. The germline gives CDR1 SGHRS, CDR2 YFSETQ. J lost 0 bases, V lost 4 bases, and 10 bases had no gene match. CDR3 length: 18 residues. Clones were sequenced by immunoSEQ multiplex PCR, and TCRdb holds only the in-frame ones, with some missing. The table records 650,000 to 800,000 clones, just under 90% of them present only once. This rearrangement joins TRBV5-1 to TRBJ2-2; 9 bases match TRBD1. The clonotype was recovered from a woman aged 18-29 years with acute or convalescent COVID-19. Material: peripheral blood. The CDR3 bases are TGCGCCAGCAGCCTCCCGCCGGGACAGGGATCGAACACCGGGGAGCTGTTTTTT. Amino acid sequence: CASSLPPGQGSNTGELFF.